The 19 T cell receptor beta chains reported below all come from one sample, sequenced in a study of T cell responses to AZD1222 COVID-19 vaccine (dated by TCRdb to about 2021). Library preparation was by the immunoSEQ multiplex PCR assay. Drawn from immuneACCESS, this table holds only the in-frame rearrangements with V and J called that TCRdb kept. Clones are partly lost; checked studies trace under half to an unresolved V gene and leave the rest unexplained. Present in this sample are roughly 100,000 clones, about 90% of which were seen just once. Together, the top ten hold approximately 8% of the sample. The time point label for this specimen denotes: about 28 days (+/-7) after the second vaccine dose. The sample here was peripheral blood, taken 28 days after the second AZD1222 dose. Receptor source: an adult who received the AZD1222 COVID-19 vaccine.

The J gene is TRBJ1-1, the V gene TRBV7-9; a possible D gene is TRBD1 (6 bases). The germline CDR1 and CDR2 sequences are SEHNR and FQNEAQ (reference sequence). The CDR3 extends over 15 amino acids. Trimming removed 4 bases from V and 3 bases from J, with 15 bases in between. The CDR3 nucleotides read TGTGCCAGCAGCTCAGTCAGGGGTCTTCACACTGAAGCTTTCTTT. Protein: CASSSVRGLHTEAFF.

The genes are TRBV4-3 and TRBJ2-7, with TRBD2 matching over 15 bases. From germline, CDR1 is LGHNA and CDR2 YSLEER. CDR3 length: 20 amino acids. The trim removed 1 base at V and 1 base at J, leaving 11 bases unmatched. CDR3 bases: TGCGCCAGCAGCCAAGCGAGGCCGGGACTAGCGGGGGGTACGTCCTACGAGCAGTACTTC. The encoded protein is CASSQARPGLAGGTSYEQYF.

This clone was seen just once. V gene TRBV12-3 or TRBV12-4 combines with J gene TRBJ1-5; D is undetermined. The CDR3 totals 13 residues. Trimming took 2 bases from V and 7 from J, leaving 9 bases between them. CDR3 sequence: CASSLFKPQPQHF. The CDR3 DNA sequence: TGTGCCAGCAGTTTATTTAAGCCCCAGCCCCAGCATTTT.

This sequence joins TRBV7-2 and TRBJ2-1, with a weak D call TRBD2 (5 bases). The CDR3 consists of 13 residues. V lost 0 bases and J lost 10, with 10 bases in between. Germline V CDR1 and CDR2: SGHTA, FQGNSA. The DNA of the CDR3 is TGTGCCAGCAGCTTAGCCCCCTCGGGAGAGCAGTTCTTC. This sequence encodes CASSLAPSGEQFF.

The chain carries TRBV7-8 and TRBJ2-2; the D call may be TRBD1 or TRBD2 (5 bases each). Germline V gene lookup returns CDR1 SGHVS and CDR2 FQNEAQ. The CDR3 sequence is 15 residues long. V was trimmed by 5 bases and J by 9 bases, leaving 19 bases between them. The CDR3 bases are TGTGCCAGCAGCGCAGAACTCGGGACGACGCGGGAGCTGTTTTTT. Amino acids: CASSAELGTTRELFF.

The chain joins TRBV11-2 to TRBJ2-2, with TRBD1 as a possible D gene (6 bases). Trimming pared 6 bases from V and 4 bases from J, leaving 12 bases between. The germline CDR1 and CDR2 sequences are SGHAT and FQNNGV. The CDR3 has 14 residues. The CDR3 DNA reads as TGTGCCAGCAGTCCCCTACAGGGCACCGGGGAGCTGTTTTTT. It codes for CASSPLQGTGELFF.

V gene TRBV5-1 combines with J gene TRBJ2-3, with 7 positions matching TRBD2. V shed 0 bases and J 4 bases; nucleotides not matched to a gene: 5. The CDR3 is 15 amino acids. Germline assignment: CDR1 SGHRS and CDR2 YFSETQ. CDR3 coding DNA: TGCGCCAGCAGCTTGGATAGAGGACTAGCAGATACGCAGTATTTT. Translation: CASSLDRGLADTQYF.

This clone was picked up one time. The rearrangement uses TRBV9 and TRBJ2-2; possibly TRBD2 for D (7 bases). Germline CDR1 is SGDLS and CDR2 is YYNGEE. CDR3 length: 16 residues. V was clipped by 4 bases and J by 5 bases, with 18 bases between them. This chain's CDR3 is CASSSSARGGTGELFF. CDR3 nucleotide sequence: TGTGCCAGCAGCTCCAGCGCCAGGGGAGGGACCGGGGAGCTGTTTTTT.

This clone was seen a handful of times. This rearrangement joins TRBV5-8 to TRBJ2-7; unclear D gene. With 5 bases removed from V and 1 base from J, the gap between germline ends came to 4 bases. The CDR3 loop spans 11 amino acids. Germline CDR1 is SGHTS and CDR2 is YDEGEE. The CDR3 DNA is TGTGCCAGCAGAGTTTCCTACGAGCAGTACTTC. Its protein product is CASRVSYEQYF.

This clone was picked up a small number of times. The chain carries TRBV5-6 and TRBJ1-2, with a tentative D call TRBD1 (5 bases). The CDR3 extends over 14 amino acids. Germline V gene lookup returns CDR1 SGHDT and CDR2 YYEEEE. V dropped 4 bases and J dropped 8 bases, with 18 bases sitting between them. The CDR3 DNA follows: TGTGCCAGCAGCCGGACACTCGGGGACTTAGGCTACACCTTC. This gives the protein CASSRTLGDLGYTF.

The chain is built from TRBV9 and TRBJ1-2; the match to TRBD1 covers 8 bases. The CDR3 spans 11 residues. Germline assignment: CDR1 SGDLS and CDR2 YYNGEE. J was trimmed by 7 bases and V by 4 bases; bases with no gene match: 0. The CDR3 loop is CASSTGGGYTF. In DNA form, the CDR3 reads TGTGCCAGCAGCACAGGGGGTGGCTACACCTTC.

This rearrangement joins TRBV4-3 to TRBJ1-3, with unresolved D. V was cut by 0 bases and J by 2 bases, with 17 bases left in between. The CDR3 covers 18 residues. CDR1 and CDR2 from the germline V gene are LGHNA and YSLEER. CDR3 sequence reads: CASSQDAAVRYTGNTIYF. The CDR3 DNA follows: TGCGCCAGCAGCCAAGATGCGGCGGTACGTTATACTGGAAACACCATATATTTT.

J is TRBJ2-1 and V is TRBV7-2; weak D call: TRBD2 (5 bases). Deletions cut 5 bases from V and 12 bases from J, with 29 bases between. From germline, CDR1 is SGHTA and CDR2 FQGNSA. CDR3 length equals 17 residues. CDR3 sequence: CASSLRGWGYNELGQFF. In DNA form, the CDR3 reads TGTGCCAGCAGCCTCCGCGGGTGGGGTTACAATGAGTTAGGGCAGTTCTTC.

The V gene is TRBV3-1 (or the pseudogene TRBV3-2), the J gene TRBJ1-6; D gene uncertain. V lost 0 bases and J lost 3, with 9 bases in between. The V gene's germline CDR1 is LGHDT and CDR2 YNNKEL (reference sequence). The CDR3 runs 16 residues. The CDR3 DNA sequence: TGTGCCAGCAGCCAAGAGAGGAGTCACTATAATTCACCCCTCCACTTT. Its protein is CASSQERSHYNSPLHF.

V usage is TRBV7-6 and J usage is TRBJ1-1; 10 bases are a match to TRBD1. Trimming took 3 bases from V and 1 from J; bases not matched to a gene: 5. The germline V gene has CDR1 SGHVS and CDR2 FNYEAQ. The CDR3 loop spans 16 amino acids. CDR3 residues: CASSFRGQGWNTEAFF. CDR3 in DNA: TGTGCCAGCAGCTTCCGGGGACAGGGGTGGAACACTGAAGCTTTCTTT.

The chain combines TRBV6-4 with TRBJ2-1; D call uncertain. The CDR3 covers 15 residues. Germline-derived CDR1 and CDR2 are MRHNA and SNTAGT. The V end lost 5 bases, the J end lost 0 bases, and 11 bases lay between the germline ends. For the CDR3, the DNA is TGTGCCAGCAGTAAAGACGAAAGCTCCTACAATGAGCAGTTCTTC. Translated: CASSKDESSYNEQFF.

The rearrangement joins TRBV5-1 to TRBJ2-5, with 10 bases aligning to TRBD1. The J segment lost 2 bases and the V segment lost 4 bases, leaving 8 bases of the junction unmatched. The V gene's germline CDR1 is SGHRS and CDR2 YFSETQ. CDR3 length: 16 amino acids. The CDR3 region has the DNA TGCGCCAGCAGCGGGTACGGGACAGGGGCACAAGAGACCCAGTACTTC. This codes for CASSGYGTGAQETQYF.

This clone was counted once. The gene calls are TRBV30 and TRBJ2-6; perhaps TRBD1 as D (6 bases). The germline CDR1 and CDR2 sequences are GTSNPN and SVGIG (reference sequence). The CDR3 is 14 amino acids. V was shortened by 3 bases and J by 1 base, with 7 bases between the two germline ends. CDR3 sequence reads: CAWSDRSGANVLTF. The CDR3 DNA is TGTGCCTGGAGCGACAGGTCTGGGGCCAACGTCCTGACTTTC.

The V and J genes are TRBV27 and TRBJ1-6, with D uncertain. Germline V gene sequence: CDR1 MNHEY, CDR2 SMNVEV (reference sequence). The V end lost 6 bases, the J end lost 3 bases, and 18 bases lay between the germline ends. The CDR3 is 17 amino acids. CDR3: CASSRRTTADYNSPLHF. The CDR3, as DNA: TGTGCCAGCAGCCGTAGGACGACCGCCGACTATAATTCACCCCTCCACTTT.